This entry lists 32 T cell receptor beta chains sequenced from one sample in a study of spatial heterogeneity in lung cancer. Their recognized antigens are unknown. The study, taken as a whole, reports: It was found that expanded intratumoral alpha and beta TCR counts tracked tumor mutation counts.

Time point specified: sample taken at primary tumor resection. TCRdb called the 5' RACE reads again in MiXCR, with one record for every CDR3 protein. The sample has approximately 2,800 distinct CDR3 sequences, about 10% seen once. The specimen comprised lung tumor tissue, sampled at surgery. These receptor sequences come from a male donor with early-stage non-small cell lung cancer.

In this sample, this clonotype is medium-sized. A library prepared for alpha chains yielded this beta chain as an off-target read; its size is of little meaning. The CDR3 reads CASSVVGQGSSTDTQYF. For the CDR3, the DNA is TGTGCCAGCAGCGTAGTTGGGCAGGGGAGTAGCACAGATACGCAGTATTTT. The chain recombines TRBV9 with TRBJ2-3, with D possibly matching TRBD1 (6 bases). CDR3 length: 17 amino acids. Between the trimmed V and J ends, which lost 0 bases and 0 bases, there was a span of 14 bases. CDR1 and CDR2 from the germline V gene are SGDLS and YYNGEE.

Details on this clonotype: The size of this beta chain means little, since it is a stray read in a library made for alpha chains. The chain joins TRBV19 to TRBJ2-1; D is unclear. The V end lost 5 bases, the J end lost 5 bases, and 16 bases lay between the germline ends. Germline assignment: CDR1 LNHDA and CDR2 SQIVND (reference sequence). The CDR3 runs to 15 residues. CDR3 in DNA: TGTGCCAGTAGTGCGCGCCGCCTCACTGACAATGAGCAGTTCTTC. Its protein is CASSARRLTDNEQFF.

This clonotype is categorized as medium-sized. This beta chain came through as a stray read in a library set up for alpha chains, and its size says little. This sequence joins TRBV18 and TRBJ2-7, with D possibly called TRBD1 or TRBD2 (5 bases each). The germline V gene has CDR1 KGHSH and CDR2 LQKENI. This CDR3 spans 12 amino acids. V dropped 4 bases and J dropped 7 bases, with 11 bases sitting between them. The CDR3 DNA is TGTGCCAGCTCACAATCCGAGGGGGAGCAGTACTTC. As protein: CASSQSEGEQYF.

This clonotype was recorded at least ten times. This beta chain is a stray read from a library made for alpha chains; its abundance is not meaningful. The V gene is TRBV12-3 or TRBV12-4, the J gene TRBJ2-3, with unresolved D. The CDR3 length is 14 residues. V lost 4 bases to trimming and J lost 0 bases, with 8 bases between them. The CDR3 spells CASSSMTSTDTQYF. The CDR3 DNA follows: TGTGCCAGCAGTTCTATGACTAGCACAGATACGCAGTATTTT.

By frequency in the sample, this clonotype is medium-sized (0.01 to 0.1%). A library made for alpha chains picked up this beta chain off target, so its size means little. The chain couples TRBV6-1 to TRBJ2-7; D ambiguous. The CDR3 has 15 amino acids. Trimming cost V 3 bases and J 1 base, with 13 bases left between them. The germline V gene encodes CDR1 MNHNS and CDR2 SASEGT. CDR3 bases: TGTGCCAGCAGTGATATTGACCCGGCGTCCTACGAGCAGTACTTC. Protein sequence: CASSDIDPASYEQYF.

This clonotype is labeled as large. A library prepared for alpha chains yielded this beta chain as an off-target read; its size is of little meaning. The chain is built from TRBV7-2 and TRBJ2-4; D may be TRBD1 (5 bases). Trimming shortened V by 2 bases and J by 6 bases, and 11 bases separated the two germline ends. In germline, CDR1 is SGHTA, CDR2 FQGNSA. The CDR3 consists of 14 residues. This CDR3 reads CASSLTGGGNIQYF. CDR3 coding DNA: TGTGCCAGCAGCTTAACAGGTGGTGGAAACATTCAGTACTTC.

This clonotype ranks as medium-sized (0.01 to 0.1%). This beta chain lies outside the target of a library built for alpha chains; its clone size means little. The chain links TRBV20-1 to TRBJ2-7, with TRBD2 matching 9 bases. The ends lost 6 bases at V and 2 bases at J; junction bases unmatched: 8. The CDR3 covers 14 residues. Per the germline V gene, CDR1 is DFQATT and CDR2 is SNEGSKA (reference sequence). DNA for the CDR3: TGCAGTGCATGTTCTAGCGGGACTGCCTACGAGCAGTACTTC. It is translated as CSACSSGTAYEQYF.

In regard to this clonotype: In a library made to pick up alpha chains, this beta chain is a stray read with a size that means little. The chain joins TRBV28 to TRBJ2-7, with D hard to call. V lost 6 bases, J lost 6 bases, and 15 bases lay in between. The CDR3 covers 13 residues. The germline CDR1 and CDR2 sequences are MDHEN and SYDVKM. For the CDR3, the DNA is TGTGCCAGCAGCCGTACGGGCCTCGCCGAGCAGTACTTC. Residues: CASSRTGLAEQYF.

This clonotype is classed as medium-sized. In a library made to pick up alpha chains, this beta chain is a stray read with a size that means little. The chain carries TRBV9 and TRBJ2-5, with D perhaps given as TRBD1 or TRBD2 (6 bases each). The CDR3 is 17 residues long. V lost 4 bases and J 5 bases, leaving 24 bases between the germline ends. Germline CDR1 is SGDLS and CDR2 is YYNGEE. The CDR3 spells CASSPLGGVGGGETQYF. In nucleotides, the CDR3 is TGTGCCAGCAGCCCGCTTGGGGGCGTCGGGGGCGGGGAGACCCAGTACTTC. Supplemented by reference TRBV9 and TRBJ2-5, the full variable domain reads DSGVTQTPKHLITATGQRVTLRCSPRSGDLSVYWYQQSLDQGLQFLIQYYNGEERAKGNILERFSAQQFPDLHSELNLSSLELGDSALYFCASSPLGGVGGGETQYFGPGTRLLVL.

By its share, this clonotype is medium-sized. This beta chain lies outside the target of a library built for alpha chains; its clone size means little. The J gene is TRBJ2-1, the V gene TRBV29-1; 9 bases map to TRBD1. This CDR3 is built from 14 residues. Germline values: CDR1 SQVTM, CDR2 ANQGSEA. The junction had 6 bases not matched to a gene; V was cut back by 6 bases and J by 3 bases. CDR3 sequence reads: CSVSGTGIYNEQFF. The CDR3 region has the DNA TGCAGCGTGAGCGGGACAGGGATCTACAATGAGCAGTTCTTC.

By frequency in the sample, this clonotype is medium-sized (0.01 to 0.1%). This beta chain represents an off-target read in a library built for alpha chains; its size is of limited meaning. This chain connects TRBV30 to TRBJ1-5; D ambiguous. CDR1 GTSNPN and CDR2 SVGIG come from the germline V gene (reference sequence). This CDR3 has 13 amino acids. V was pared by 2 bases and J by 3 bases, with 8 bases between. CDR3 coding DNA: TGTGCCTGGAGTTCCGGCACCAATCAGCCCCAGCATTTT. It yields the protein CAWSSGTNQPQHF.

In its sample, this clonotype ranks as medium-sized (0.01 to 0.1%). A library made for alpha chains picked up this beta chain off target, so its size means little. The rearrangement joins TRBV20-1 to TRBJ1-2; the D is unclear. The V gene's germline CDR1 is DFQATT and CDR2 SNEGSKA (reference sequence). Trimming cost V 1 base and J 8 bases, with 14 bases left between them. The CDR3 has 13 amino acids. CDR3 amino acids: CSARGPRALGYTF. The DNA for the CDR3 is TGCAGTGCTAGAGGCCCCCGGGCGTTGGGCTACACCTTC.

As for this clonotype: This beta chain slipped into a library made for alpha chains as a stray read, so its size is not meaningful. The chain recombines TRBV9 with TRBJ2-1; TRBD2 matches 8 bases. V lost 4 bases to trimming and J lost 9 bases; unmatched junction nucleotides: 6. CDR3 length: 13 residues. Germline CDR1 and CDR2: SGDLS and YYNGEE. CDR3 amino acids: CASSPSSGSEQFF. As DNA, the CDR3 is TGTGCCAGCAGCCCGAGCAGCGGGAGTGAGCAGTTCTTC. Drawing the rest from reference TRBV9 and TRBJ2-1, the complete variable domain is DSGVTQTPKHLITATGQRVTLRCSPRSGDLSVYWYQQSLDQGLQFLIQYYNGEERAKGNILERFSAQQFPDLHSELNLSSLELGDSALYFCASSPSSGSEQFFGPGTRLTVL.

This clonotype is medium-sized (0.01 to 0.1%) within its sample. This beta chain slipped into a library made for alpha chains as a stray read, so its size is not meaningful. The chain combines TRBV20-1 with TRBJ2-1; D may be TRBD2 (6 bases). Germline lookup yields CDR1 DFQATT and CDR2 SNEGSKA (reference sequence). V was cut by 4 bases and J by 5 bases, with 12 bases left in between. There are 13 residues in the CDR3. CDR3 in amino acids: CSAISSANNEQFF. The DNA of the CDR3 is TGCAGTGCTATCTCTAGCGCGAACAATGAGCAGTTCTTC.

This clonotype showed up many times. This beta chain represents an off-target read in a library built for alpha chains; its size is of limited meaning. The chain carries TRBV18 and TRBJ2-2, with D possibly being TRBD1 or TRBD2 (5 bases each). Germline V gene sequence: CDR1 KGHSH, CDR2 LQKENI. Trimming stripped 2 bases from V and 7 bases from J, with 14 bases between. The CDR3 is 15 amino acids. DNA for the CDR3: TGTGCCAGCTCACCAGGGACGACCCTAGGCGGGGAGCTGTTTTTT. Translation: CASSPGTTLGGELFF.

This clonotype is medium-sized in the sample. The library was prepared for alpha chains; this beta chain is a stray read, so its frequency means little. The chain employs TRBV20-1 and TRBJ2-7, with a weak D call TRBD1 (5 bases). CDR1 and CDR2 (germline): DFQATT, SNEGSKA (reference sequence). The CDR3 is made up of 13 amino acids. Trimming took off 6 bases at V and 6 bases at J, with 18 bases between the two ends. The CDR3 reads CSAPTRQGSEQYF. CDR3 bases: TGCAGTGCCCCAACTCGGCAGGGCTCCGAGCAGTACTTC.

This clonotype came up a few times. This may stem from a read error, because a much larger clone lies one nucleotide away. Because this beta chain is a stray read in a library intended to capture alpha chains, its abundance should not be given much weight. The chain links TRBV6-6 to TRBJ2-6; D is possibly TRBD1 (5 bases). This CDR3 has 15 residues. From germline, CDR1 is MNHNY and CDR2 SVGAGI (reference sequence). In DNA, the CDR3 is TGTGCAGCGTACAGGAATCAAGCTGGGGCCAACGTCCTGATTTTC. Amino acids: CAAYRNQAGANVLIF.

This clonotype came up many times. The size of this beta chain means little, since it is a stray read in a library made for alpha chains. This chain joins TRBV7-9 and TRBJ2-7; TRBD2 might be the D (5 bases). This CDR3 comprises 12 residues. Germline CDR1 reads SEHNR; CDR2 reads FQNEAQ (reference sequence). V shed 5 bases and J shed 4 bases, with 9 bases lying between them. This CDR3 reads CASSPDWYEQYF. CDR3 DNA: TGTGCCAGCAGCCCGGACTGGTACGAGCAGTACTTC.

This clonotype is termed medium-sized. Little can be read into the size of this beta chain, an off-target read in a library designed for alpha chains. This chain links TRBV7-2 with TRBJ1-5; 8 nucleotides align to TRBD1. V lost 4 bases to trimming and J lost 1 base; unmatched junction nucleotides: 6. The germline V gene has CDR1 SGHTA and CDR2 FQGNSA. This CDR3 comprises 16 residues. The CDR3 loop reads CASSSQGGLSNQPQHF. CDR3 DNA: TGTGCCAGCAGCTCACAGGGGGGTCTAAGCAATCAGCCCCAGCATTTT.

By share, this clonotype ranks as medium-sized. The library was prepared for alpha chains; this beta chain is a stray read, so its frequency means little. This chain uses TRBV3-1 with TRBJ2-5; TRBD2 might be the D (5 bases). Looked up from germline, CDR1 is LGHDT and CDR2 is YNNKEL (reference sequence). The germline V and J ends were trimmed by 0 bases and 2 bases, with 19 bases remaining between them. The CDR3 has 18 amino acids. CDR3 coding DNA: TGTGCCAGCAGCCAAGATCGCTCTAAGAGGGTGGAACAAGAGACCCAGTACTTC. Translated: CASSQDRSKRVEQETQYF.

This clonotype is categorized as medium-sized. This beta chain lies outside the target of a library built for alpha chains; its clone size means little. This chain connects TRBV12-3 or TRBV12-4 to TRBJ2-7, with TRBD1 matching 7 bases. The CDR3 covers 12 residues. The V gene end was trimmed by 5 bases and the J gene end by 5 bases; junction bases not matched to a gene: 3. The CDR3 DNA follows: TGTGCCAGCAGTCCACAGGGGAACGAGCAGTACTTC. This gives the protein CASSPQGNEQYF.

In its sample, this clonotype ranks as medium-sized (0.01 to 0.1%). As an off-target read in a library built for alpha chains, this beta chain has a frequency of little significance. The genes are TRBV5-1 and TRBJ1-6, with 8 bases that match TRBD1. This CDR3 is 17 amino acids long. The V and J ends lost 2 bases and 4 bases, in that order; junction bases with no gene match: 8. Germline values: CDR1 SGHRS, CDR2 YFSETQ. DNA of the CDR3: TGCGCCAGCAGCTTACCCGGGACAGGCCTATATAATTCACCCCTCCACTTT. It yields the protein CASSLPGTGLYNSPLHF.

This clonotype showed up just a few times. A library prepared for alpha chains yielded this beta chain as an off-target read; its size is of little meaning. V and J are TRBV3-1 and TRBJ2-3, with 9 positions matching TRBD2. Germline V lookup: CDR1 LGHDT, CDR2 YNNKEL (reference sequence). CDR3 length equals 17 residues. V trimming: 0 bases; J trimming: 5 bases; junction bases outside the gene matches: 9. CDR3 nucleotides: TGTGCCAGCAGCCAAGATCGGGCGGGGGGGCCTAAAGATACGCAGTATTTT. It codes for CASSQDRAGGPKDTQYF.

In its sample, this clonotype was seen a few times. This beta chain is an unintended read in a library built for alpha chains; its size means little. V gene TRBV28 combines with J gene TRBJ2-3; TRBD1 aligns across 12 bases. Trimming at V came to 6 bases and at J to 6 bases, leaving 10 bases not matched to a gene. The CDR3 loop spans 16 amino acids. Germline V gene data show CDR1 as MDHEN and CDR2 as SYDVKM. The CDR3 region has the DNA TGTGCCAGCAGCCCATCGGGACAGGGGGCATGGGATACGCAGTATTTT. Translated, it gives CASSPSGQGAWDTQYF.

This clonotype is categorized as medium-sized (0.01 to 0.1%). Little can be read into the size of this beta chain, an off-target read in a library designed for alpha chains. The rearrangement uses TRBV6-1 and TRBJ2-3, with 12 bases fitting TRBD2. The germline CDR1 and CDR2 sequences are MNHNS and SASEGT. This CDR3 contains 14 residues. The ends lost 8 bases at V and 6 bases at J; junction bases unmatched: 6. CDR3 sequence reads: CASLAGGPWDTQYF. The CDR3 DNA follows: TGTGCCAGCCTAGCGGGGGGGCCGTGGGATACGCAGTATTTT.

This clonotype is medium-sized (0.01 to 0.1%) by share. Within a library made for alpha chains, this beta chain is off target, and its count is uninformative. The chain is built from TRBV7-6 and TRBJ2-3; D is ambiguous. V dropped 7 bases and J dropped 4 bases, with 18 bases sitting between them. The CDR3 is 15 residues long. Looked up from germline, CDR1 is SGHVS and CDR2 is FNYEAQ. The CDR3 region has the DNA TGTGCCAGCAACTCGGGCCTCCGACGATCAGATACGCAGTATTTT. As protein: CASNSGLRRSDTQYF.

This clonotype is medium-sized. The size of this beta chain means little, since it is a stray read in a library made for alpha chains. The chain couples TRBV2 to TRBJ1-5; D gene ambiguous. This CDR3 has 15 amino acids. Per germline, CDR1 SNHLY and CDR2 FYNNEI. The V end was cut by 1 base, the J end by 0 bases, with 7 bases between. The DNA of the CDR3 is TGTGCCAGCAGTGAAGGTTCCAGTAGCAATCAGCCCCAGCATTTT. It is translated as CASSEGSSSNQPQHF.

This clonotype is medium-sized by share. As an off-target read in a library built for alpha chains, this beta chain has a frequency of little significance. The V gene is TRBV4-3, the J gene TRBJ2-5; no reliable D call. Trimming removed 0 bases at V and 5 bases at J, with 7 bases between. This CDR3 is built from 13 residues. CDR1 LGHNA and CDR2 YSLEER come from the germline V gene. The CDR3 DNA reads TGCGCCAGCAGCCAAGATGTTAGTGAGACCCAGTACTTC. It encodes CASSQDVSETQYF.

This clonotype is termed medium-sized. Because the library targeted alpha chains, this beta chain is an off-target read whose size means little. The chain uses TRBV9 and TRBJ1-1, with D perhaps TRBD1 (6 bases). CDR1 and CDR2 (germline): SGDLS, YYNGEE. V was cut by 3 bases and J by 7 bases, with 13 bases left in between. The CDR3 has 13 amino acids. The CDR3 coding sequence is TGTGCCAGCAGCGAGACAGGAGCGGGTGAAGCTTTCTTT. Protein product: CASSETGAGEAFF. The variable domain in full, with the rest retrieved from reference TRBV9 and TRBJ1-1, is DSGVTQTPKHLITATGQRVTLRCSPRSGDLSVYWYQQSLDQGLQFLIQYYNGEERAKGNILERFSAQQFPDLHSELNLSSLELGDSALYFCASSETGAGEAFFGQGTRLTVV.

Concerning this clonotype itself: The junction departs from germline at one end; a sequencing error may be responsible. This beta chain is a stray sequence in a library constructed for alpha chains; its clone size is not meaningful. V gene TRBV6-5 combines with J gene TRBJ1-2; D not certain. The CDR3 totals 15 residues. Germline values: CDR1 MNHEY, CDR2 SVGAGI. The CDR3 reads CACSANPVAANGYTF. DNA for the CDR3: TGTGCCTGCAGTGCCAACCCCGTAGCAGCCAATGGCTACACCTTC.

By share of the sample, this clonotype is medium-sized (0.01 to 0.1%). As an off-target read in a library built for alpha chains, this beta chain has a frequency of little significance. V gene TRBV28 combines with J gene TRBJ2-5; no clear D gene. V lost 6 bases and J lost 2, with 13 bases in between. This CDR3 has 14 residues. Germline CDR1 reads MDHEN; CDR2 reads SYDVKM. CDR3 region: CASSSNRGQETQYF. In nucleotides, the CDR3 is TGTGCCAGCAGCTCCAACAGAGGACAAGAGACCCAGTACTTC.

By sample share, this clonotype is medium-sized. Within a library made for alpha chains, this beta chain is off target, and its count is uninformative. This chain uses TRBV5-1 with TRBJ1-6, with D possibly TRBD1 on 5 matching bases. This CDR3 contains 13 residues. Germline CDR1 reads SGHRS; CDR2 reads YFSETQ. V lost 5 bases and J 14 bases, leaving 17 bases between the germline ends. CDR3 DNA: TGCGCCAGCAGGCCAGGGCAGGGCGAATCCCTCCACTTT. Its protein is CASRPGQGESLHF.